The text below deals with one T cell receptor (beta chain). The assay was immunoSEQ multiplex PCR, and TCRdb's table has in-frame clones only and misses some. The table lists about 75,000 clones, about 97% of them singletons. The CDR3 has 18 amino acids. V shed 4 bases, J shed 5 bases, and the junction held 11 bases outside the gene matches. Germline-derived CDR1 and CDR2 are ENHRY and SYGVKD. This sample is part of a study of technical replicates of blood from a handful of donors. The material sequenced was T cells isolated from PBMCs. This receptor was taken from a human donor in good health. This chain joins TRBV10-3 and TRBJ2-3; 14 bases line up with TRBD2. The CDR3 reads CAISGLLTSGRALDTQYF. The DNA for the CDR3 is TGTGCCATCAGTGGCCTGCTGACTAGCGGGAGGGCGCTAGATACGCAGTATTTT.